This T cell receptor (beta chain) was captured in a study of blood T cell repertoires in COVID-19. Using immunoSEQ multiplex PCR, the repertoire was profiled, and TCRdb retains in-frame clones only, with some absent. The table has roughly 140,000 clones, approximately 80% seen once. The sample comprised peripheral blood. The clonotype comes from a man in his 60s with active or convalescent COVID-19.

Written as DNA, the CDR3 is TGTGCCAGCAGTGAATCGGGTGAAGCTTTCTTT. Residues: CASSESGEAFF. The V and J genes are TRBV2 and TRBJ1-1, with no clear D. The CDR3 loop spans 11 amino acids. Germline CDR1 and CDR2: SNHLY and FYNNEI. V dropped 2 bases and J dropped 7 bases, with 5 bases sitting between them.